This TCR beta chain is drawn from a study of blood T cell repertoires in COVID-19. Study-level background: The United States, Italy and Spain supplied acute and convalescent COVID-19 samples. Sample material is recorded as cDNA or gDNA derived from T cells, B-cell-depleted T cells, or PBMCs.

The CDR3 contains 14 residues. Germline-derived CDR1 and CDR2 are SGHVS and FQNEAQ. The junction had 10 bases not matched to a gene; V was cut back by 8 bases and J by 5 bases. Authors' processing steps: Quantification of nucleated cells was approximated via reference gene primer amplification. Assay: immunoSEQ multiplex PCR; the TCRdb copy retains only in-frame clones and omits some. V and J calls and clone size are copied from that table; D and trimming were computed from the DNA. The table shows about 150,000 clones, with roughly 89% occurring only once. The receptor comes from a man aged 45-65 years with acute or convalescent COVID-19. This chain joins TRBV7-8 and TRBJ1-1, with 8 bases aligning to TRBD1. Source material: peripheral blood. The DNA for the CDR3 is TGTGCCAGCGCCACAGGGGGATTTAAAACTGAAGCTTTCTTT. This translates into CASATGGFKTEAFF. The full variable domain, rest sourced from reference TRBV7-8 and TRBJ1-1, is GAGVSQSPRYKVAKRGQDVALRCDPISGHVSLFWYQQALGQGPEFLTYFQNEAQLDKSGLPSDRFFAERPEGSVSTLKIQRTQQEDSAVYLCASATGGFKTEAFFGQGTRLTVV.